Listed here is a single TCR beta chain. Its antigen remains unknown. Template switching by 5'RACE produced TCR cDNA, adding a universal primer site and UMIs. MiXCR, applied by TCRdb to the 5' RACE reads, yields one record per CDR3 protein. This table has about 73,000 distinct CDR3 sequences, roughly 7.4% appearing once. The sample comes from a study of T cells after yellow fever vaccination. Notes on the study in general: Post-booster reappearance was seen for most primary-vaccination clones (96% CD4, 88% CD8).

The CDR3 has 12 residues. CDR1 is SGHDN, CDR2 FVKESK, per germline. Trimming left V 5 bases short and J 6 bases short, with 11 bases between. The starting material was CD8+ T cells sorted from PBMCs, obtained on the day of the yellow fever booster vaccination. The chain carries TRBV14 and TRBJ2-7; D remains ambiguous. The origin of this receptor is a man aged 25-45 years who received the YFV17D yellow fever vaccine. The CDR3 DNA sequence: TGTGCCAGCAGCTTAACTTCGCTCGAGCAGTACTTC. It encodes CASSLTSLEQYF.